Shown below are 31 T cell receptor beta chains from a single sample sequenced in a study of T cell responses to AZD1222 COVID-19 vaccine. Some clones are missing from TCRdb's copy, which holds only in-frame ones; the method was immunoSEQ multiplex PCR. In the table there are 180,000 or so clones, more than 75% of which are singletons. The sample in question was peripheral blood, obtained 28 days after the second AZD1222 dose. The source is an adult who received the AZD1222 COVID-19 vaccine.

The chain joins TRBV5-4 to TRBJ2-7, with 7 bases aligning to TRBD1. V lost 3 bases and J lost 0; bases outside the gene matches: 6. The CDR3 loop spans 15 amino acids. Germline values: CDR1 SGHNT, CDR2 YYREEE (reference sequence). CDR3 loop: CASSSRQGSSYEQYF. The CDR3 bases are TGTGCCAGCAGCTCCAGACAGGGAAGCTCCTACGAGCAGTACTTC.

The chain recombines TRBV18 with TRBJ1-1, with D possibly TRBD1 on 5 matching bases. Per the germline V gene, CDR1 is KGHSH and CDR2 is LQKENI. The ends were cut back, 3 bases at V and 4 bases at J, with 9 bases in the middle. This CDR3 spans 13 amino acids. Here the CDR3 DNA reads TGTGCCAGCTCACCCAAGCAGGGCACTGAAGCTTTCTTT. Amino acids: CASSPKQGTEAFF.

The chain combines TRBV18 with TRBJ2-7; D is tentatively TRBD1 or TRBD2 (5 bases each). The CDR3 extends over 13 amino acids. From germline, CDR1 is KGHSH and CDR2 LQKENI. V was cut by 5 bases and J by 5 bases, with 13 bases left in between. CDR3 nucleotides: TGTGCCAGCTCAAAGGGGACGACTGACGAGCAGTACTTC. Encoded protein: CASSKGTTDEQYF.

V usage is TRBV27 and J usage is TRBJ2-1, with a possible D match to TRBD2 (5 bases). The CDR3 length is 14 residues. In germline, CDR1 is MNHEY, CDR2 SMNVEV (reference sequence). V shed 8 bases and J shed 0 bases, with 11 bases lying between them. CDR3 in DNA: TGTGCCAGCTCTAGCCCGAGCTCCTACAATGAGCAGTTCTTC. Translating it yields CASSSPSSYNEQFF.

The CDR3 bases are TGTGCCAGCAGCTTACGACAGGGAGTCACCGGGGAGCTGTTTTTT. This gives the protein CASSLRQGVTGELFF. V is TRBV28 and J is TRBJ2-2; the match to TRBD1 covers 7 bases. This CDR3 is built from 15 residues. Germline V lookup: CDR1 MDHEN, CDR2 SYDVKM. J gave up 4 bases and V 6 bases, and 8 bases lay outside the gene matches.

The chain is built from TRBV25-1 and TRBJ2-1; perhaps TRBD2 as D (5 bases). Deletions cut 7 bases from V and 6 bases from J, with 7 bases between. The CDR3 covers 11 residues. The V gene's germline CDR1 is MGHDK and CDR2 SYGVNS. CDR3 protein: CASNLANEQFF. The CDR3 DNA reads TGTGCCAGCAACCTAGCCAATGAGCAGTTCTTC.

The chain combines TRBV18 with TRBJ2-5; D is perhaps TRBD1 (6 bases). The CDR3 loop spans 15 amino acids. V lost 0 bases and J 1 base, leaving 9 bases between the germline ends. The germline V gene encodes CDR1 KGHSH and CDR2 LQKENI. The CDR3 DNA is TGTGCCAGCTCACCACCGCAGGGGATCCAAGAGACCCAGTACTTC. It encodes CASSPPQGIQETQYF.

The gene calls are TRBV3-1 (or the pseudogene TRBV3-2) and TRBJ1-2; TRBD1 matches at 7 bases. V lost 8 bases, J lost 3 bases, and 9 bases stayed unmatched. This CDR3 has 14 amino acids. Per germline, CDR1 LGHDT and CDR2 YNNKEL (reference sequence). CDR3 region: CASHRGGADYGYTF. The CDR3 bases are TGTGCCAGCCACAGGGGTGGGGCCGACTATGGCTACACCTTC.

In nucleotides, the CDR3 is TGTGCCAGCAGCTTAGGGACAGGGTCACGTAAGCAGTTCTTC. This sequence encodes CASSLGTGSRKQFF. The J gene is TRBJ2-1, the V gene TRBV11-2; 8 nucleotides line up with TRBD1. Looked up from germline, CDR1 is SGHAT and CDR2 is FQNNGV. CDR3 length: 14 amino acids. Trimming removed 1 base from V and 11 bases from J; junction bases left unmatched: 7.

J is TRBJ2-1 and V is TRBV5-1; D ambiguous. This CDR3 spans 12 amino acids. V shed 0 bases and J shed 11 bases, with 9 bases lying between them. Germline-derived CDR1 and CDR2 are SGHRS and YFSETQ. The CDR3 nucleotides are TGCGCCAGCAGCTTGGAATCCTATAAGCAGTTCTTC. As protein: CASSLESYKQFF.

The chain employs TRBV7-2 and TRBJ2-4; D remains unclear. Trimming pared 0 bases from V and 1 base from J, leaving 10 bases between. This CDR3 region has 16 residues. The germline gives CDR1 SGHTA, CDR2 FQGNSA. CDR3 DNA: TGTGCCAGCAGCTTAGCAGACCAGTGGGCCAAAAACATTCAGTACTTC. This gives the protein CASSLADQWAKNIQYF.

The chain has TRBV7-9 and TRBJ2-2; the D is unclear. Trimming removed 5 bases at V and 1 base at J, with 11 bases between. Germline V gene data show CDR1 as SEHNR and CDR2 as FQNEAQ (reference sequence). This CDR3 has 15 residues. CDR3 loop: CASSLLGENTGELFF. CDR3 sequence (DNA): TGTGCCAGCAGCCTCCTTGGGGAGAACACCGGGGAGCTGTTTTTT.

The rearrangement uses TRBV7-2 and TRBJ2-5, with TRBD2 matching over 12 bases. This CDR3 spans 15 amino acids. J lost 6 bases, V lost 5 bases, and 7 bases had no gene match. CDR1 SGHTA and CDR2 FQGNSA come from the germline V gene. DNA for the CDR3: TGTGCCAGCAGCGCTAGCGGGAGGGCCTTGAAGACCCAGTACTTC. It codes for CASSASGRALKTQYF.

The J gene is TRBJ1-5, the V gene TRBV12-3 or TRBV12-4; unclear D gene. Trimming removed 3 bases at V and 7 bases at J, with 10 bases between. The CDR3 consists of 13 residues. The CDR3 is CASSLWEDQPQHF. CDR3 in DNA: TGTGCCAGCAGTTTGTGGGAGGACCAGCCCCAGCATTTT.

This clone was recorded a few times. V and J are TRBV5-8 and TRBJ1-2; D is unresolved. This CDR3 is built from 14 residues. Germline values: CDR1 SGHTS, CDR2 YDEGEE. Trimming removed 2 bases from V and 5 bases from J, with 13 bases in between. CDR3 protein: CASSLPPGRYGYTF. Here the CDR3 DNA reads TGTGCCAGCAGCTTACCCCCAGGACGGTATGGCTACACCTTC.

The table lists this clone with a count of one. The chain employs TRBV19 and TRBJ2-1; D gene ambiguous. Germline CDR1 and CDR2: LNHDA and SQIVND (reference sequence). The CDR3 length is 13 residues. Deletions cut 1 base from V and 5 bases from J, with 6 bases between. In DNA, the CDR3 is TGTGCCAGTAGTATAGCGCTGCACAATGAGCAGTTCTTC. Its protein is CASSIALHNEQFF. The full variable domain, its missing parts supplied by reference TRBV19 and TRBJ2-1, is DGGITQSPKYLFRKEGQNVTLSCEQNLNHDAMYWYRQDPGQGLRLIYYSQIVNDFQKGDIAEGYSVSREKKESFPLTVTSAQKNPTAFYLCASSIALHNEQFFGPGTRLTVL.

V and J are TRBV15 and TRBJ2-5; a possible D gene is TRBD1 (5 bases). With 0 bases removed from V and 0 bases from J, the gap between germline ends came to 8 bases. The CDR3 has 15 residues. CDR1 is LNHNV and CDR2 is YYDKDF in the germline V gene (reference sequence). CDR3 protein: CATSRDRGYQETQYF. The CDR3 DNA reads as TGTGCCACCAGCAGAGATAGGGGATACCAAGAGACCCAGTACTTC.

V is TRBV2 and J is TRBJ2-6; D is uncertain. This CDR3 spans 15 amino acids. The ends were cut back, 1 base at V and 3 bases at J, with 7 bases in the middle. The germline gives CDR1 SNHLY, CDR2 FYNNEI. This CDR3 reads CASSEGMLGANVLTF. The CDR3 nucleotides read TGTGCCAGCAGTGAAGGGATGCTTGGGGCCAACGTCCTGACTTTC.

The chain is built from TRBV7-8 and TRBJ2-7, with 9 positions matching TRBD1. Trimming cost V 5 bases and J 4 bases; bases outside gene matches: 6. Per the germline V gene, CDR1 is SGHVS and CDR2 is FQNEAQ. The CDR3 length is 14 residues. The CDR3 nucleotides are TGTGCCAGCAGCCCAACGGACAGGGGATACGAGCAGTACTTC. Translated: CASSPTDRGYEQYF. Full variable domain (missing parts from reference TRBV7-8 and TRBJ2-7): GAGVSQSPRYKVAKRGQDVALRCDPISGHVSLFWYQQALGQGPEFLTYFQNEAQLDKSGLPSDRFFAERPEGSVSTLKIQRTQQEDSAVYLCASSPTDRGYEQYFGPGTRLTVT.

This CDR3 is CAISEGTVSNQPQHF. For the CDR3, the DNA is TGTGCCATCAGTGAGGGGACAGTTAGCAATCAGCCCCAGCATTTT. The rearrangement joins TRBV10-3 to TRBJ1-5; 7 bases are a match to TRBD1. V was pared by 2 bases and J by 0 bases, with 1 base of the junction left unmatched. Germline lookup yields CDR1 ENHRY and CDR2 SYGVKD. The CDR3 is 15 residues long.

The V call is TRBV28, the J call TRBJ2-2; D may be TRBD2 (5 bases). Germline CDR1 and CDR2: MDHEN and SYDVKM. The CDR3 contains 15 residues. V lost 5 bases and J lost 7, with 17 bases in between. The CDR3 spells CASSPSPSGNGELFF. The CDR3 nucleotides are TGTGCCAGCAGTCCATCCCCCTCGGGGAACGGGGAGCTGTTTTTT.

The gene calls are TRBV7-9 and TRBJ1-5, with D possibly matching TRBD1 (5 bases). Deletions cut 0 bases from V and 7 bases from J, with 10 bases between. The CDR3 is 14 amino acids. CDR1 is SEHNR and CDR2 is FQNEAQ in the germline V gene (reference sequence). CDR3 sequence: CASSLAPREQPQHF. DNA for the CDR3: TGTGCCAGCAGCTTAGCGCCCAGGGAACAGCCCCAGCATTTT.

DNA for the CDR3: TGTGCCAGCAGTTTTTCAGGGGGCGGTTCACCCCTCCACTTT. It translates to CASSFSGGGSPLHF. J is TRBJ1-6 and V is TRBV28; 8 nucleotides agree with TRBD1. J gave up 9 bases and V 3 bases, and 4 bases lay outside the gene matches. Germline lookup yields CDR1 MDHEN and CDR2 SYDVKM. This CDR3 comprises 14 residues.

The CDR3 loop is CASSQLKETQYF. The CDR3 nucleotides read TGTGCCAGCAGCCAATTGAAAGAGACCCAGTACTTC. V gene TRBV3-1 (or the pseudogene TRBV3-2) combines with J gene TRBJ2-5; no clear D. Trimming cost V 2 bases and J 3 bases, with 4 bases left between them. The CDR3 contains 12 residues. Per germline, CDR1 LGHDT and CDR2 YNNKEL (reference sequence).

The gene calls are TRBV10-3 and TRBJ2-5; D gene unclear. CDR1 ENHRY and CDR2 SYGVKD come from the germline V gene. The CDR3 consists of 13 residues. Trimming shortened V by 3 bases and J by 4 bases, and 9 bases separated the two germline ends. The CDR3 spells CAISEPGGETQYF. The CDR3 DNA is TGTGCCATCAGTGAACCGGGTGGAGAGACCCAGTACTTC.

CDR3 loop: CASSETEWGELFF. DNA of the CDR3: TGTGCCAGCAGTGAAACAGAGTGGGGGGAGCTGTTTTTT. The genes are TRBV2 and TRBJ2-2, with unresolved D. With 2 bases removed from V and 8 bases from J, the gap between germline ends came to 9 bases. The CDR3 consists of 13 residues. Germline-derived CDR1 and CDR2 are SNHLY and FYNNEI.

The chain joins TRBV19 to TRBJ1-5; the D gene is possibly TRBD1 (6 bases). Germline values: CDR1 LNHDA, CDR2 SQIVND (reference sequence). CDR3 size: 17 residues. V was trimmed by 2 bases and J by 3 bases, leaving 17 bases between them. The CDR3 here is CASSIPRGGVNNQPQHF. The CDR3, as DNA: TGTGCCAGTAGTATACCACGGGGGGGCGTAAACAATCAGCCCCAGCATTTT.

The count of this clone is one. The V gene is TRBV7-3, the J gene TRBJ2-1, with 15 bases aligning to TRBD2. Germline values: CDR1 SGHTA, CDR2 FQGTGA. V shed 5 bases, J shed 10 bases, and the junction held 3 bases outside the gene matches. CDR3 length: 14 residues. The CDR3 here is CASSPGLAGGEQFF. CDR3 coding DNA: TGTGCCAGCAGCCCGGGACTAGCGGGAGGCGAGCAGTTCTTC.

The chain uses TRBV7-3 and TRBJ2-1, with TRBD2 matching over 7 bases. CDR1 SGHTA and CDR2 FQGTGA come from the germline V gene. The CDR3 has 15 residues. The ends lost 0 bases at V and 4 bases at J; junction bases unmatched: 3. The CDR3 here is CASSLTGGMYNEQFF. In DNA form, the CDR3 reads TGTGCCAGCAGCTTAACGGGGGGGATGTACAATGAGCAGTTCTTC.

This chain's CDR3 is CASSSQGYSSYEQYF. The CDR3, as DNA: TGTGCCAGCAGCTCCCAGGGGTATAGCTCCTACGAGCAGTACTTC. The rearrangement uses TRBV5-4 and TRBJ2-7, with D perhaps matching TRBD1 (6 bases). From germline, CDR1 is SGHNT and CDR2 YYREEE (reference sequence). CDR3 size: 15 residues. V lost 3 bases and J lost 0, with 13 bases in between.

J is TRBJ1-2 and V is TRBV6-5; tentatively, D is TRBD1 (6 bases). Germline-derived CDR1 and CDR2 are MNHEY and SVGAGI. The CDR3 runs 14 residues. V lost 5 bases to trimming and J lost 7 bases, with 17 bases between them. For the CDR3, the DNA is TGTGCCAGCAGTCCCACCGCGGACAGCACTGGCTACACCTTC. Translated, it gives CASSPTADSTGYTF.